A selection of T cell receptor beta chains follows, all from one sample in a study of T-cell reconstitution after alpha-beta-depleted transplantation in children. TCRdb used MiXCR to reprocess the PCR reads, holding one entry per CDR3 protein. The sample lists about 350,000 distinct CDR3 sequences; about an eighth were seen once. Sequencing was performed on PBMCs, taken from the stem cell graft. These receptor sequences come from a human donor who donated a stem cell graft to a child with Fanconi anemia. Both conserved end residues are part of each CDR3. The D gene is left open where the match is weak. A clone size is listed for some rows: how often the clone was seen (once, few, many), or a class if it is expanded.

TRBJ2-2 TRBV6-5 - many CASKEQLNTGELFF TGTGCCAGCAAAGAACAGCTGAACACCGGGGAGCTGTTTTTT
TRBJ1-1 TRBV5-5 - - CASSLLRTEAFF TGTGCCAGCAGCTTGTTGAGAACTGAAGCTTTCTTT
TRBJ1-4 TRBV5-1 - - CASSSQGSEKLFF TGCGCCAGCAGCTCGCAGGGTAGCGAAAAACTGTTTTTT
TRBJ1-2 TRBV12-3/TRBV12-4 - - CASCLASGTAGYGYTF TGTGCCAGCTGTTTAGCCAGTGGAACGGCGGGCTATGGCTACACCTTC
TRBJ1-3 TRBV5-1 - many CASSIQGLGNTIYF TGCGCCAGCAGCATCCAGGGATTAGGAAACACCATATATTTT
TRBJ1-4 TRBV5-1 - - CASSLAPSYEKLFF TGCGCCAGCAGCTTGGCCCCTTCGTATGAAAAACTGTTTTTT
TRBJ1-2 TRBV20-1 TRBD1 few CSGTSDRAFGYTF TGCAGTGGGACGAGCGACAGGGCCTTCGGCTACACCTTC
TRBJ2-3 TRBV20-1 - - CSAHEGGNTDTQYF TGCAGTGCTCATGAGGGGGGGAACACAGATACGCAGTATTTT
TRBJ2-1 TRBV5-1 TRBD1 - CASSSNPGQFNEQFF TGCGCCAGCAGCTCGAATCCGGGACAGTTCAATGAGCAGTTCTTC
TRBJ2-5 TRBV28 TRBD2 - CASSLTSGGQYF TGTGCCAGCAGCTTGACTAGCGGGGGGCAGTACTTC
TRBJ1-1 TRBV6-5 - - CASSYSIGRGTEAFF TGTGCCAGCAGTTACTCGATTGGCAGGGGAACTGAAGCTTTCTTT
TRBJ2-7 TRBV4-3 TRBD2 few CASSQLAGADEQYF TGCGCCAGCAGCCAACTAGCGGGGGCAGACGAGCAGTACTTC
TRBJ1-2 TRBV6-5 TRBD1 few CASEATGDLGGYGYTF TGTGCCAGCGAAGCGACAGGGGATCTTGGTGGCTATGGCTACACCTTC
TRBJ2-1 TRBV5-1 - few CASSSYLGHLEQFF TGCGCCAGCAGCTCGTACCTGGGACATCTCGAGCAGTTCTTC
TRBJ2-5 TRBV5-1 TRBD1 - CASSSPTGQETQYF TGCGCCAGCAGCTCCCCGACAGGGCAAGAGACCCAGTACTTC
TRBJ2-4 TRBV20-1 - many CSASPRDTQPLAKNIQYF TGCAGTGCTAGCCCCCGGGACACCCAACCGCTAGCCAAAAACATTCAGTACTTC
TRBJ2-1 TRBV4-3 - - CASSQDSAGSYEQFF TGCGCCAGCAGCCAAGATTCGGCGGGGAGCTATGAGCAGTTCTTC
TRBJ2-2 TRBV5-1 - many CASSSKAAGELFF TGCGCCAGCAGCTCTAAAGCTGCCGGGGAGCTGTTTTTT
TRBJ1-1 TRBV4-3 - many CASSQDAGGTMNTEAFF TGCGCCAGCAGCCAAGATGCAGGAGGGACCATGAACACTGAAGCTTTCTTT
TRBJ1-1 TRBV7-6 TRBD1 many CASSFGTGPHTEAFF TGTGCCAGCAGCTTCGGGACAGGGCCGCACACTGAAGCTTTCTTT
TRBJ2-1 TRBV7-3 TRBD2 few CASSSRLAVISEQFF TGTGCCAGCAGCTCCCGACTAGCGGTGATTAGTGAGCAGTTCTTC
TRBJ2-7 TRBV3-1 - few CASSQGGLTDGEQYF TGTGCCAGCAGCCAAGGCGGACTAACCGACGGGGAGCAGTACTTC
TRBJ2-1 TRBV12-2 - - CASRLENPDRDGNEQFF TGTGCAAGTCGCTTAGAGAATCCGGACAGGGACGGGAATGAGCAGTTCTTC
TRBJ2-7 TRBV7-2 - few CASSLNGGNYEQYF TGTGCCAGCAGCTTAAATGGGGGTAACTACGAGCAGTACTTC
TRBJ1-1 TRBV2 - - CASSEEGFEAFF TGTGCCAGCAGTGAAGAAGGTTTTGAAGCTTTCTTT
TRBJ2-3 TRBV3-1 TRBD2 few CASSQSSLQRGGRDTQYF TGTGCCAGCAGCCAATCTTCCCTCCAGCGGGGGGGCCGAGATACGCAGTATTTT
TRBJ2-1 TRBV20-1 - few CSASGSPNEQFF TGCAGTGCTAGTGGATCCCCCAATGAGCAGTTCTTC
TRBJ1-1 TRBV5-1 - few CASSSGTGGTEAFF TGCGCCAGCAGTTCAGGCACCGGGGGCACTGAAGCTTTCTTT
TRBJ1-1 TRBV6-2/TRBV6-3 TRBD1 few CASRQGLEAFF TGTGCCAGCCGACAGGGCCTGGAAGCTTTCTTT
TRBJ2-2 TRBV7-8 - many CASSLGISTGELFF TGTGCCAGCAGCTTAGGGATTAGCACCGGGGAGCTGTTTTTT
TRBJ2-1 TRBV5-1 - - CASKKEASSYNEQFF TGCGCCAGCAAGAAGGAGGCAAGCTCCTACAATGAGCAGTTCTTC
TRBJ2-3 TRBV5-1 - few CASSLNRVEDTQYF TGCGCCAGCAGCTTGAACAGGGTGGAAGATACGCAGTATTTT
TRBJ2-7 TRBV20-1 TRBD1 many CSAPGTGAYEQYF TGCAGTGCACCTGGGACAGGGGCCTACGAGCAGTACTTC
TRBJ2-1 TRBV7-3 - - CASSSAPRDNEQFF TGTGCCAGCAGCTCCGCCCCCCGGGACAATGAGCAGTTCTTC
TRBJ1-2 TRBV12-3/TRBV12-4 - - CASSNRLEPNYGYTF TGTGCCAGCAGCAACCGTCTGGAACCCAACTATGGCTACACCTTC
TRBJ1-1 TRBV20-1 TRBD1 few CSAGQGADTEAFF TGCAGTGCTGGACAGGGGGCGGACACTGAAGCTTTCTTT
TRBJ2-5 TRBV5-1 - few CASSQQGGGGETQYF TGCGCCAGCAGCCAACAGGGAGGGGGCGGTGAGACCCAGTACTTC
TRBJ2-3 TRBV12-3/TRBV12-4 TRBD2 - CASTASGGARTQYF TGTGCCAGCACGGCTAGCGGGGGGGCTCGGACGCAGTATTTT
TRBJ1-1 TRBV29-1 - - CSGLDGMNTEAFF TGCAGCGGCCTAGATGGCATGAACACTGAAGCTTTCTTT
TRBJ2-5 TRBV25-1 - many CASSEHRALETQYF TGTGCCAGCAGTGAACACCGGGCCTTGGAGACCCAGTACTTC
TRBJ2-1 TRBV4-3 TRBD2 - CASSQVVGSGRRGNEQFF TGCGCCAGCAGCCAAGTTGTGGGTAGCGGGAGGAGGGGGAATGAGCAGTTCTTC
TRBJ1-6 TRBV9 TRBD1 few CASSPLDRNSPLHF TGTGCCAGCAGCCCTCTGGACAGGAATTCACCCCTCCACTTT
TRBJ1-1 TRBV20-1 - - CSARGTGGAFF TGCAGTGCTAGGGGGACTGGGGGGGCTTTCTTT
TRBJ1-1 TRBV6-2/TRBV6-3 TRBD1 - CASRLVNRQGPEAFF TGTGCCAGCCGTCTAGTGAACCGACAGGGCCCTGAAGCTTTCTTT
TRBJ2-3 TRBV10-3 TRBD2 - CAISTSGGTDTQYF TGTGCCATCAGTACTAGCGGGGGCACAGATACGCAGTATTTT
TRBJ2-7 TRBV5-6 - - CASSLLENYEQYF TGTGCCAGCAGCTTGTTAGAAAACTACGAGCAGTACTTC
TRBJ1-2 TRBV12-3/TRBV12-4 - many CASSPRLEPIYGYTF TGTGCCAGCAGCCCGCGGTTGGAGCCTATCTATGGCTACACCTTC
TRBJ1-5 TRBV4-3 - - CASSRRLWSNQPQHF TGCGCCAGCAGCCGACGCTTATGGAGCAATCAGCCCCAGCATTTT
TRBJ2-7 TRBV29-1 - few CSVESTDEQYF TGCAGCGTTGAAAGTACAGACGAGCAGTACTTC
TRBJ1-5 TRBV5-6 - - CASSLFGSGDNQPQHF TGTGCCAGCAGCTTGTTCGGGTCCGGGGACAATCAGCCCCAGCATTTT
TRBJ2-7 TRBV18 - - CASSRESSYEQYF TGTGCCAGCTCCCGGGAATCCTCCTACGAGCAGTACTTC
TRBJ1-5 TRBV28 - few CASSLGQGRGPQHF TGTGCCAGCAGTTTAGGGCAGGGACGAGGGCCCCAGCATTTT
TRBJ1-4 TRBV25-1 TRBD1 - CASSDPGQGGEKLFF TGTGCCAGCAGTGATCCGGGACAGGGAGGTGAAAAACTGTTTTTT
TRBJ2-1 TRBV4-3 - - CASSQETYKQDMVQFF TGCGCCAGCAGCCAAGAAACGTATAAGCAGGATATGGTGCAGTTCTTC
TRBJ2-2 TRBV11-2 - - CASSLNNLVFRVTGELFF TGTGCCAGCAGCTTAAATAACTTGGTATTTCGGGTCACCGGGGAGCTGTTTTTT